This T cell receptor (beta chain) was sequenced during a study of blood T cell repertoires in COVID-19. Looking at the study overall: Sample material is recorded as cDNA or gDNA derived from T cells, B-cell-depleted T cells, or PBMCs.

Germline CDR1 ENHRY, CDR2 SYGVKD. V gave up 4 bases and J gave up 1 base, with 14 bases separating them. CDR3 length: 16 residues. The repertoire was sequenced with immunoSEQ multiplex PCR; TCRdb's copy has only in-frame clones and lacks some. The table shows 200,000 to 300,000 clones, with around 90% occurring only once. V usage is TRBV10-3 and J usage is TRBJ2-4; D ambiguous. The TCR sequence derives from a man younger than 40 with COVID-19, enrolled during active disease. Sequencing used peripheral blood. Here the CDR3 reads CAISAMAVDAKNIQYF. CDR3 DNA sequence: TGTGCCATCAGTGCGATGGCGGTTGATGCCAAAAACATTCAGTACTTC.